The present TCR beta chain was sequenced within a study of vaccination and CD4 T cells after COVID-19. Whole-study context: Overlapping SARS-CoV-2, HCoV-NL63, HCoV-OC43 and HCoV-229E spike peptides stimulated the cells.

Germline V gene sequence: CDR1 SNHLY, CDR2 FYNNEI. The CDR3 has 12 residues. The V and J ends lost 4 bases and 3 bases respectively, with 7 bases between them. The Oncomine TCR Beta short-read assay was what sequenced the DNA obtained from cultured CD4+ T cells. Using its own MiXCR run on the PCR reads, TCRdb lists one record per CDR3 protein. This sample has under 30,000 distinct CDR3 sequences, with 35% to 55% found just once. The treatment here: roughly ten-day PBMC culture with coronavirus spike peptide pools or control peptides (ViraFEST assay). Points on this clonotype: The antigen is undetermined.

This TCR came from a human donor who had recovered from COVID-19. J is TRBJ2-7 and V is TRBV2; the D gene is possibly TRBD2 (5 bases). The source material was CD4+ T cells from blood, cultured in vitro. CDR3 residues: CASSGGFYEQYF. CDR3 coding DNA: TGTGCCAGCAGTGGAGGGTTCTACGAGCAGTACTTC. Full variable domain (rest looked up from reference TRBV2 and TRBJ2-7): EPEVTQTPSHQVTQMGQEVILRCVPISNHLYFYWYRQILGQKVEFLVSFYNNEISEKSEIFDDQFSVERPDGSNFTLKIRSTKLEDSAMYFCASSGGFYEQYFGPGTRLTVT.